What follows describes a single T cell receptor (beta chain). This clonotype was found many times. The antigen it binds to is not known. There are no base qualities to consult, and no much larger clone falls within one base. The data stem from a study of blood T cells in healthy people across ages (dated by TCRdb to between 2014 and 2017). About the full investigation: In model experiments, template switching captured about one uniquely barcoded TCR beta cDNA molecule for every two T cells. To track age-related changes in TCR beta repertoire diversity, the study relied on deep sequencing normalized with unique cDNA molecular identifiers. Donors were grouped into four age groups: young (average about 15 years), middle-aged (about 40), aged (over 55) and long-lived (approximately 81). To avoid experimental bias, donors of different ages were randomly spread across the sequencing lanes. The study analyzed two additional independent replicas of 1 million unique cDNA reads from the same blood draw for two donors, one aged 18 to 29 and one aged 80 or older. The paper as a whole reports these results and caveats: Estimates of total diversity from one million sequenced T cells were regarded as lower bounds and underestimates. The CMV infection status of donors was not known, potentially confounding age-related changes in expanded clonotypes. Because profiling used bulk unsorted PBMCs, naive and antigen-experienced compartments could not be compared conclusively. Observed TCR beta diversity per million T cells fell roughly linearly with age, and a significant reduction was already apparent by age around 36. A strong correlation was found between observed TCR beta diversity and the percentage of naive T cells measured by flow cytometry. The long-lived group showed more naive CD4+ T cells, fewer expanded clones and increased TCR diversity than the aged group, suggesting age selection.

Donors were roughly 40 systemically healthy Caucasian individuals from Russia aged roughly 6 to 95 years. Each donor gave approximately 9.3 milliliters of peripheral blood, collected into EDTA-treated Vacutainer tubes. Ficoll-Paque density-gradient centrifugation was used to isolate PBMCs, with at least 7 million per sample. Total RNA was extracted from PBMCs with Trizol reagent, with at least 6 micrograms obtained per sample. For every donor, flow cytometry on a PBMC aliquot measured the percentage of naive CD45RAhigh/CD27high T cells. Library preparation was by 5' RACE. TCRdb lists the instrument as Illumina HiSeq 2500. A second roughly 7 to 11 cycle PCR used a sample-barcoded 5' primer and a J-beta primer mix. Each TCR beta cDNA molecule received a unique molecular identifier from a template-switch 5' adaptor carrying 12 random nucleotides. Each sample yielded at least 2.5 million CDR3-containing paired-end reads. First-strand cDNA synthesis was performed from all RNA using the Mint cDNA synthesis kit, with priming by a TRBC-specific oligonucleotide. All cDNA was treated with uracil-DNA glycosylase and then went through a first 18-cycle PCR with the universal primers M1SS and BC2_uni_R. The original methods were these. For normalization, 1 million high-quality reads, each with a distinct molecular identifier, were randomly selected from each sample. Instead of being binned into consensus sequences, reads with shared molecular identifiers were discarded. MiTCR, run with a Q25 quality threshold and the strictest error-elimination algorithm, handled CDR3 identification, clonotype clustering and error correction. A nonparametric unseen species model using Euler transformation provided a lower-bound estimate of total TCR beta diversity. TCRdb reprocessed the public reads (quality trimming at Q25 with fastp, clone calling with MiXCR) and kept in-frame beta chains. Each entry is one CDR3 protein sequence, shown with its most common DNA and genes. These V and J calls derive from TCRdb rather than the authors' analysis. Here the sample has roughly 680,000 distinct CDR3 sequences; over 40% occur a single time. Approximately 12% of the sample goes to the ten largest clones.

Its CDR3 holds 14 amino acids, cysteine through phenylalanine. Only the CDR3 DNA stays, 42 bases, in frame from base 1. V is shortened by 2 bases, J by 0 bases, and the region joining them spans 5 bases. Here the chain combines TRBV12-3 or TRBV12-4 and TRBJ1-5; the D gene is not confidently resolved. What was sequenced was blood. The TCR sequence derives from an elderly woman in good health. The CDR3 in this case is CASSLQNSNQPQHF. The DNA sequence reads TGTGCCAGCAGTTTACAGAATAGCAATCAGCCCCAGCATTTT.